The T cell receptor (beta chain) described here comes from a study of blood T cell repertoires in COVID-19. Per the germline V gene, CDR1 is SNHLY and CDR2 is FYNNEI. The CDR3 spans 15 residues. The V and J ends lost 5 bases and 5 bases, in that order; junction bases with no gene match: 7. Method: immunoSEQ multiplex PCR; TCRdb's copy keeps in-frame clones and lacks some. The sample consists of 100,000 to 150,000 clones, about four fifths of them appearing once. J is TRBJ1-4 and V is TRBV2, with 8 bases identical to TRBD1. Sequencing used peripheral blood. This TCR was recovered from a man aged 40-50 years with active or convalescent COVID-19. CDR3 nucleotide sequence: TGTGCCAGCAGTTCCCAGGGGGCTTCAAATGAAAAACTGTTTTTT. Encoded protein: CASSSQGASNEKLFF.